This TCR beta chain was sequenced for a study of tumor-infiltrating lymphocytes in primary liver carcinoma listed by TCRdb under 2017. Background for the entire study: Between late 2015 and early 2016, about five patients in China with histopathologically diagnosed primary liver carcinoma had surgical resection. Tumors of the five patients were stage T1-T3 N0M0 with maximum diameters of roughly 4.2 to 11 cm. The five patients, three men and two women aged 30 to 69 years, had hepatocellular carcinoma (four) or combined HCC and intrahepatic cholangiocarcinoma (one). Each sample produced roughly 3.65 to 7.5 million productive TCRbeta reads, and read depth showed no significant difference between tissue types. A total of 35 or so specimens from 5 patients went through TCRbeta repertoire sequencing, namely 25 tumor regions, 5 adjacent noncancerous liver tissues and 5 peripheral blood samples. Technical replicate repertoires showed high reproducibility, with mean shared-clone rates around 0.9 and correlation coefficients above 0.98. The study combined TCRbeta repertoire sequencing, expression microarrays and whole-exome sequencing across five regions of each liver tumor, with adjacent normal tissue and blood. Findings and caveats that apply to the study as a whole: Only the TCR beta chain was sequenced, which likely underestimates true repertoire diversity because unpaired alpha chains were not captured. Only a few patients were included in the study, and the authors note that the findings should be validated in a larger study. The top 250 clones made up a significantly larger repertoire fraction in tumors than in blood (p = 0.039). Pairs of tumor regions showed greater repertoire overlap (mean roughly 35%) than tumor-adjacent pairs (around 17%) or tumor-blood pairs (around 15%), which is consistent with antigen-driven expansion. Since the samples were bulk and unsorted, there was no way to compare CD4+ and CD8+ T cell repertoires.

TRIzol reagent was used to extract blood RNA from unsorted whole blood, while the DNeasy Blood & Tissue kit provided the germline DNA. Chronic HBV infection was present in the patients, and the patients were treatment-naive at sampling. Approximately 4.1 milliliters of peripheral blood were collected into K2EDTA tubes before surgery. Comments on this clonotype: What this receptor recognizes is not known. A much larger clone lies a single base off, so this may be a read error.

A constant-region primer and ProtoScript II reverse transcriptase were used to reverse-transcribe TCRbeta-specific cDNA from approximately 550 ng total RNA. TCRbeta libraries were built with three nested multiplex PCR rounds, a slightly modified ARM-PCR procedure. Each of the first two PCR rounds ran for approximately 10 cycles and used multiplex TRBV1-TRBV30 forward primers together with a Cbeta reverse primer. Sample barcodes and Illumina adapters were added in a final 25-cycle PCR using Deep VentR polymerase. Before sequencing, amplicons of 200-500 bp were gel-purified using a QIAquick gel extraction kit. TCRbeta amplicons were sequenced on an Illumina HiSeq 2500 with 250-bp paired-end reads. Concerning the study's data processing: Quality trimming of reads was performed with Trimmomatic v0.33, and paired reads were merged with FLASH v1.2.11 so that full CDR3 sequences could be recovered. MiGEC v1.2.1b assigned V, D and J germline segments to the rearranged TCRbeta sequences. VDJtools v1.0.0 computed clonotype statistics and Shannon-Wiener diversity indices. To reduce sampling bias, subsequent analyses other than the diversity analysis used only the 250 most abundant clonotypes in each sample. TCRdb's own reprocessing of the public reads used fastp at Q25 and MiXCR and kept productive beta chains. A single entry per CDR3 protein holds the most common genes and DNA from its merged rows. TCRdb assigned the V and J calls; the authors' analysis was not used. This sample lists approximately 210,000 distinct CDR3 sequences; approximately 64% were detected once. The ten largest clones take up under 7.5% of the sample.

CDR1 and CDR2 are drawn from the germline V gene: SGHVS, FQNEAQ. The CDR3 covers 15 residues, taking in both the cysteine and the phenylalanine. Only the CDR3 portion is preserved as DNA: 45 bases, with reading frame beginning at the first base. The chain uses TRBV7-8 and TRBJ2-3, and 7 bases in between align with TRBD2. The clonotype was recovered from a woman in her fifties or sixties with primary liver carcinoma and hepatitis B virus infection. Sequences were obtained from peripheral blood. The CDR3 here reads CASRASGLSIDTQYF. The sequenced DNA is TGTGCCAGCAGAGCTAGCGGACTAAGCATAGATACGCAGTATTTT.